The rows below give T cell receptor beta chains drawn from one sample of a study of blood T cell repertoires in COVID-19. Clones were read by immunoSEQ multiplex PCR, and TCRdb kept only the in-frame ones, dropping some. The data hold about 140,000 clones, with more than 75% observed a single time. Sequencing was done on a sample of peripheral blood. The receptor set was obtained from a woman at least 80 years old with acute or convalescent COVID-19. The CDR3 runs from the conserved cysteine through the conserved F or W. The D gene is left open where the match is weak. Size is stated for part of the rows, as once, few or many counts, or as a class when the clone is expanded.

J: TRBJ1-2
size: -
D: TRBD1
V: TRBV10-3
DNA: TGTGCCATCAGCCGAGGACAGGCGTCTGGCTACACCTTC
CDR3: CAISRGQASGYTF

J: TRBJ2-3
size: -
D: TRBD2
V: TRBV7-7
DNA: TGTGCCAGCAGCTTTGGGACTAGGGCCACAGATACGCAGTATTTT
CDR3: CASSFGTRATDTQYF

J: TRBJ1-3
size: -
D: TRBD1
V: TRBV5-1
DNA: TGCGCCAGCAGCCACTCCGGGACAGGGGTCTCTGGAAACACCATATATTTT
CDR3: CASSHSGTGVSGNTIYF

J: TRBJ2-5
size: -
D: -
V: TRBV5-5
DNA: TGTGCCAGCAGCTTGGGGGCGGGGCAAGAGACCCAGTACTTC
CDR3: CASSLGAGQETQYF

J: TRBJ2-5
size: -
D: -
V: TRBV7-2
DNA: TGTGCCAGCAGCTTAGGTGGAGATAAAGAGACCCAGTACTTC
CDR3: CASSLGGDKETQYF

J: TRBJ2-7
size: -
D: -
V: TRBV28
DNA: TGTGCCAGCAGTTTAATACGCAGGGCATACTCCTACGAGCAGTACTTC
CDR3: CASSLIRRAYSYEQYF

J: TRBJ2-7
size: -
D: -
V: TRBV7-8
DNA: TGTGCCAGCAGCTTACCGCAAAGGAGGACCTCCTACGAGCAGTACTTC
CDR3: CASSLPQRRTSYEQYF

J: TRBJ2-6
size: -
D: -
V: TRBV6-6
DNA: TGTGCCAGCAGTTCCCGGACAGCTGGGGCCAACGTCCTGACTTTC
CDR3: CASSSRTAGANVLTF

J: TRBJ1-2
size: -
D: TRBD1
V: TRBV28
DNA: TGTGCCAGCAGTTCGGGGACAGCCGGGTTGGGCTACACCTTC
CDR3: CASSSGTAGLGYTF

J: TRBJ2-3
size: -
D: TRBD2
V: TRBV18
DNA: TGTGCCAGCTCACCGGGACTAGCGGGGGCGTACACAGATACGCAGTATTTT
CDR3: CASSPGLAGAYTDTQYF

J: TRBJ1-2
size: -
D: -
V: TRBV3-1/TRBV3-2
DNA: TGTGCCAGCAGCCAGATGGGGGGGCTGGGGGCTAACTATGGCTACACCTTC
CDR3: CASSQMGGLGANYGYTF

J: TRBJ2-2
size: -
D: TRBD2
V: TRBV10-3
DNA: TGTGCCATCACGGGGGGGCCGAACACCGGGGAGCTGTTTTTT
CDR3: CAITGGPNTGELFF

J: TRBJ2-1
size: -
D: TRBD2
V: TRBV28
DNA: TGTGCCAGCAATTCGGGACTAGCGGGAGTAATGTCCTACAATGAGCAGTTCTTC
CDR3: CASNSGLAGVMSYNEQFF

J: TRBJ1-1
size: -
D: TRBD1
V: TRBV19
DNA: TGTGCCAGTAGTCCACCTGGGGCAGGGGGATGGTATACTGAAGCTTTCTTT
CDR3: CASSPPGAGGWYTEAFF

J: TRBJ1-1
size: -
D: -
V: TRBV23-1
DNA: TGCGCCACCACCGGGAGAGCAAGAAAAAGGAACACTGAAGCTTTCTTT
CDR3: CATTGRARKRNTEAFF

J: TRBJ2-1
size: -
D: TRBD1
V: TRBV19
DNA: TGTGCCAGTAGTAGAAGCAGGGGGCCGTCCTACAATGAGCAGTTCTTC
CDR3: CASSRSRGPSYNEQFF

J: TRBJ2-2
size: -
D: -
V: TRBV12-3/TRBV12-4
DNA: TGTGCCAGCAGTTTGCGGACCGGGGAGCTGTTTTTT
CDR3: CASSLRTGELFF

J: TRBJ2-1
size: -
D: TRBD2
V: TRBV13
DNA: TGTGCCAGCAGCTTAGTAGGTCTAGCGGGAGGGCCTGGTCACGATGAGCAGTTCTTC
CDR3: CASSLVGLAGGPGHDEQFF

J: TRBJ2-5
size: -
D: TRBD2
V: TRBV7-9
DNA: TGTGCCAGCAGCTGGGGGACTAGCGGGAGGGCCTTGGGGGAGACCCAGTACTTC
CDR3: CASSWGTSGRALGETQYF

J: TRBJ2-7
size: -
D: TRBD1
V: TRBV2
DNA: TGTGCCAGCAGTGGCCCGGGACAGGGGTTTTACGAGCAGTACTTC
CDR3: CASSGPGQGFYEQYF

J: TRBJ2-5
size: -
D: TRBD2
V: TRBV7-2
DNA: TGTGCCAGCAGCTTAGGGTCCGGGGGGTCGGAGACCCAGTACTTC
CDR3: CASSLGSGGSETQYF

J: TRBJ2-3
size: -
D: -
V: TRBV9
DNA: TGTGCCAGCAGCCCTTGGGACTCAGATACGCAGTATTTT
CDR3: CASSPWDSDTQYF

J: TRBJ2-5
size: -
D: TRBD2
V: TRBV19
DNA: TGTGCCAGTCGTCGGTCGGGAGCGGGAGAGGAGACCCAGTACTTC
CDR3: CASRRSGAGEETQYF

J: TRBJ2-2
size: -
D: -
V: TRBV24-1
DNA: TGTGCCACCAGTGATAGAGGGCGGGCCTCCGGGGAGCTGTTTTTT
CDR3: CATSDRGRASGELFF

J: TRBJ2-6
size: -
D: -
V: TRBV19
DNA: TGTGCCAGTAGTACTACGGGTGCTAATGTCCTGACTTTC
CDR3: CASSTTGANVLTF

J: TRBJ2-2
size: -
D: -
V: TRBV27
DNA: TGTGCCAGCAGTCGCACGGGGGATTCCGGGGAGCTGTTTTTT
CDR3: CASSRTGDSGELFF

J: TRBJ2-7
size: few
D: -
V: TRBV7-9
DNA: TGTGCCAGCAGCCGCCTAACCTACGAGCAGTACTTC
CDR3: CASSRLTYEQYF

J: TRBJ2-1
size: -
D: TRBD2
V: TRBV27
DNA: TGTGCCAGCAGTTGGTGGGCGGGGGGGTCCTATGAGCAGTTCTTC
CDR3: CASSWWAGGSYEQFF

J: TRBJ2-7
size: -
D: -
V: TRBV11-2
DNA: TGTGCCAGCAGCTTAGTACAGGGCTACGAGCAGTACTTC
CDR3: CASSLVQGYEQYF

J: TRBJ2-7
size: -
D: TRBD2
V: TRBV5-1
DNA: TGCGCCAGCAGCATTAGCGGGAGTCTCTACGAGCAGTACTTC
CDR3: CASSISGSLYEQYF

J: TRBJ2-5
size: -
D: TRBD2
V: TRBV7-8
DNA: TGTGCCAGCAGAATTTCTAGCGGGGTCGAGACCCAGTACTTC
CDR3: CASRISSGVETQYF

J: TRBJ1-2
size: -
D: TRBD1
V: TRBV13
DNA: TGTGCCAGCAGCGGGGACAGGAACTATGGCTACACCTTC
CDR3: CASSGDRNYGYTF

J: TRBJ2-1
size: -
D: -
V: TRBV7-9
DNA: TGTGCCAGCACCAACCCTAGCAAGTTGGACAATGAGCAGTTCTTC
CDR3: CASTNPSKLDNEQFF

J: TRBJ2-1
size: -
D: TRBD2
V: TRBV7-2
DNA: TGTGCCAGCAGCTTAGTAGGTAGCGGGGGACGGGAGCAGTTCTTC
CDR3: CASSLVGSGGREQFF

J: TRBJ2-2
size: -
D: TRBD1
V: TRBV24-1
DNA: TGTGCCACCAGTGATAGAAGACCGACAGGGGGCCAAAACACCGGGGAGCTGTTTTTT
CDR3: CATSDRRPTGGQNTGELFF